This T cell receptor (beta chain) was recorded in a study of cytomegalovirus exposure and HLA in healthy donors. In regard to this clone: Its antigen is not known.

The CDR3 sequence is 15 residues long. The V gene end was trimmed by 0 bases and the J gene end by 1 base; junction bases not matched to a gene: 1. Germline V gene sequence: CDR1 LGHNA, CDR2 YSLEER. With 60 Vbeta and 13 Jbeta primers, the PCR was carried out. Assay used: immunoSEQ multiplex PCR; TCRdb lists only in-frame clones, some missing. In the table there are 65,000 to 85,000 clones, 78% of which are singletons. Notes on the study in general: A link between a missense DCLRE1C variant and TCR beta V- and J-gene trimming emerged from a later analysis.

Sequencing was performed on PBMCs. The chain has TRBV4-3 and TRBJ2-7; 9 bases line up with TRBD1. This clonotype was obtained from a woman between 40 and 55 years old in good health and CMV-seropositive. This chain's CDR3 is CASSQEGTGSYEQYF. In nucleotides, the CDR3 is TGCGCCAGCAGCCAAGAGGGGACAGGGTCCTACGAGCAGTACTTC.